Listed here are 3 T cell receptor beta chains from one sample, sequenced in a study of T-cell reconstitution after alpha-beta-depleted transplantation in children. Preparing the TCRbeta library involved the use of unique molecular identifiers. TCRdb redid the calling of the PCR reads with MiXCR, one entry per CDR3 protein. This sample yields about 980,000 distinct CDR3 sequences, of which about 26% are seen a single time; over 25% belongs to the top ten. This specimen consisted of PBMCs, mostly from graft donor cells, obtained 360 days after TCRalphabeta/CD19-depleted stem cell transplant. The receptors here all came from a boy in the first two years of life who had a stem cell transplant for SCID, so the T cells may come from the graft donor.

This clonotype was counted once. This chain links TRBV12-3 or TRBV12-4 with TRBJ1-5; TRBD1 matches 8 bases. The junction had 11 bases not matched to a gene; V was cut back by 4 bases and J by 6 bases. The CDR3 extends over 16 amino acids. CDR3 sequence (DNA): TGTGCCAGCAGTTCCCAATCAGGGGGCGCGGGTCAGCCCCAGCATTTT. This translates into CASSSQSGGAGQPQHF.

The rearrangement uses TRBV6-1 and TRBJ1-5; 10 bases are shared with TRBD1. Germline V CDR1 and CDR2: MNHNS, SASEGT. This CDR3 comprises 14 residues. V was clipped by 7 bases and J by 4 bases; unmatched bases: 4. CDR3 sequence reads: CASKRDRGNQPQHF. The CDR3 DNA reads TGTGCCAGCAAAAGGGACAGGGGAAATCAGCCCCAGCATTTT.

The sample holds a few counts of this clonotype. This chain links TRBV25-1 with TRBJ1-6; D is ambiguous. V lost 4 bases to trimming and J lost 6 bases, with 10 bases between them. The V gene's germline CDR1 is MGHDK and CDR2 SYGVNS. The CDR3 loop spans 14 amino acids. In DNA form, the CDR3 reads TGTGCCAGCAGTGTTATAGGGCGTAATTCACCCCTCCACTTT. This codes for CASSVIGRNSPLHF. Full variable domain (remainder filled in from reference TRBV25-1 and TRBJ1-6): EADIYQTPRYLVIGTGKKITLECSQTMGHDKMYWYQQDPGMELHLIHYSYGVNSTEKGDLSSESTVSRIRTEHFPLTLESARPSHTSQYLCASSVIGRNSPLHFGNGTRLTVT.